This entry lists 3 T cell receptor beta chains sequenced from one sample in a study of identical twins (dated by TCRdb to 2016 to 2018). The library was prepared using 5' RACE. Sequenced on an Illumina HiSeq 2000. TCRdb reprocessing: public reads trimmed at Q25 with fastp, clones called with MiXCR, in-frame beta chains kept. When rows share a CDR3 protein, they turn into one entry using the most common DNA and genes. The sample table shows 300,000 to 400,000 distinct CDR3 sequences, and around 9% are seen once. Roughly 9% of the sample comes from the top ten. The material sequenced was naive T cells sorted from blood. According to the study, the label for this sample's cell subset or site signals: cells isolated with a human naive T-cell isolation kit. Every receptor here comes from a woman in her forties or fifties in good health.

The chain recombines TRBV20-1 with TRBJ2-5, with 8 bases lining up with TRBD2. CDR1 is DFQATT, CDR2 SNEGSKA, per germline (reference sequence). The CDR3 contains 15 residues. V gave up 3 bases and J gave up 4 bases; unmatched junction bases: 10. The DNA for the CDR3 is TGCAGTGCTAGGAAGGCGGGGGGAAGGAGAGAGACCCAGTACTTC. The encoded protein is CSARKAGGRRETQYF.

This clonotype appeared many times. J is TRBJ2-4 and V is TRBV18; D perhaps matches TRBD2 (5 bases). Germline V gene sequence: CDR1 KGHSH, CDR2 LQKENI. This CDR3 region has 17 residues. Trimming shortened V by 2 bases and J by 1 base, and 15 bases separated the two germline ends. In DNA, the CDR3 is TGTGCCAGCTCACCAAGAGGAGGCGCCAGGGCCAAAAACATTCAGTACTTC. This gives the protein CASSPRGGARAKNIQYF. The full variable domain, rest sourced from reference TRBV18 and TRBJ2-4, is NAGVMQNPRHLVRRRGQEARLRCSPMKGHSHVYWYRQLPEEGLKFMVYLQKENIIDESGMPKERFSAEFPKEGPSILRIQQVVRGDSAAYFCASSPRGGARAKNIQYFGAGTRLSVL.

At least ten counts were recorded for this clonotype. CDR3 in DNA: TGCAGTGCCACCGTTTATTCAGCGGGAGTTAATGAGCAGTTCTTC. Residues: CSATVYSAGVNEQFF. The chain links TRBV20-1 to TRBJ2-1, with TRBD2 matching over 8 bases. The ends lost 6 bases at V and 7 bases at J; junction bases unmatched: 14. Germline V CDR1 and CDR2: DFQATT, SNEGSKA (reference sequence). This CDR3 region has 15 residues.